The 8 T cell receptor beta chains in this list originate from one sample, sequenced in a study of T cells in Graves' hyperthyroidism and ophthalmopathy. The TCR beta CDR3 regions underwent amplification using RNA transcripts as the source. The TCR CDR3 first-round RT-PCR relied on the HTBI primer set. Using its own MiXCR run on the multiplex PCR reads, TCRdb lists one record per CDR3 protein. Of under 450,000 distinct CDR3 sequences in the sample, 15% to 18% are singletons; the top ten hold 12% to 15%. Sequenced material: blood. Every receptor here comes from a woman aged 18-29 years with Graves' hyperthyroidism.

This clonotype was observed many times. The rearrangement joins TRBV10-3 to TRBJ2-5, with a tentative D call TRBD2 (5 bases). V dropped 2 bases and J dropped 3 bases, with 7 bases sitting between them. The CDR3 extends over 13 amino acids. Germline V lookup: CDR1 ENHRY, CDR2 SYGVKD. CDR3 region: CAISEKREETQYF. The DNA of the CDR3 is TGTGCCATCAGTGAGAAGAGGGAAGAGACCCAGTACTTC.

CDR3 amino acids: CASSYQEVDNEQFF. The DNA of the CDR3 is TGTGCCAGCAGTTACCAGGAGGTAGACAATGAGCAGTTCTTC. The chain recombines TRBV6-2 or TRBV6-3 with TRBJ2-1; perhaps TRBD2 as D (5 bases). The CDR3 extends over 14 amino acids. Germline V lookup: CDR1 MNHEY, CDR2 SVGEGT. Between the trimmed V and J ends, which lost 2 bases and 5 bases, there was a span of 10 bases.

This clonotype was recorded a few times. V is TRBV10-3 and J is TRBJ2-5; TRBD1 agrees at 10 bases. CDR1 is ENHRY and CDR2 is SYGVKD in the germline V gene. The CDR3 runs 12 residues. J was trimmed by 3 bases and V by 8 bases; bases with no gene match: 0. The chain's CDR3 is CAIGTGEETQYF. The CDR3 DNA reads TGTGCCATCGGGACAGGGGAAGAGACCCAGTACTTC.

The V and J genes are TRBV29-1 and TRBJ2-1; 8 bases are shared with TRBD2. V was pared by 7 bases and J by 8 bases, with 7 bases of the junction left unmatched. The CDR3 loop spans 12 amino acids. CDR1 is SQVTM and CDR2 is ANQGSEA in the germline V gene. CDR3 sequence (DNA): TGCAGCGCTGGGACTAGGGGGGATGAGCAGTTCTTC. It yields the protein CSAGTRGDEQFF.

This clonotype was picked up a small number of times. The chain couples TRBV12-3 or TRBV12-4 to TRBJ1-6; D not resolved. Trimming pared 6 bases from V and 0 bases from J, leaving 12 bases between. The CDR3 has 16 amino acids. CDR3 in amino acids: CASSLRASSYNSPLHF. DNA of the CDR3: TGTGCCAGCAGCCTGCGTGCTAGCTCCTATAATTCACCCCTCCACTTT.

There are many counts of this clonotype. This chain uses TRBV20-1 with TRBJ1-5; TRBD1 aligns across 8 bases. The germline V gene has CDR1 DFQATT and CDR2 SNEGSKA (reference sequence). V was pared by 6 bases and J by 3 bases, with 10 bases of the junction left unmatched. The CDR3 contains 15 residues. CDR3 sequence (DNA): TGCAGTGCAAGCACCGGACAGGGCTCCAATCAGCCCCAGCATTTT. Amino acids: CSASTGQGSNQPQHF.

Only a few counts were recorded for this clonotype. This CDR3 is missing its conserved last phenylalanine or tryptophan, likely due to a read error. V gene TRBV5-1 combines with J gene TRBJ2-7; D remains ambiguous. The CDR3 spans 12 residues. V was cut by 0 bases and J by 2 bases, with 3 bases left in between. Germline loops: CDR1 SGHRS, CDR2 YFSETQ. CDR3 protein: CASSLDAYEQYL. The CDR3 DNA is TGCGCCAGCAGCTTGGACGCCTACGAGCAGTACCTC.

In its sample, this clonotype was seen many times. In DNA form, the CDR3 reads TGCAGTCCCAGCGGGGGGGCTGGGCATGAGCAGTTCTTC. Translation gives CSPSGGAGHEQFF. The chain joins TRBV20-1 to TRBJ2-1; 10 bases map to TRBD2. V lost 8 bases and J lost 8; bases outside the gene matches: 9. The CDR3 is made up of 13 amino acids. Germline lookup yields CDR1 DFQATT and CDR2 SNEGSKA (reference sequence).